This T cell receptor beta chain was captured by sequencing in a study of blood T cell repertoires in COVID-19 (dated by TCRdb to 2020 to 2021). About the investigation overall: Collaborator samples came from the United States, Italy and Spain and covered acute and convalescent phases of COVID-19. A freely available public database, intended as a resource for researchers studying the immune response to SARS-CoV-2, is where the repertoires were released. Samples were obtained from the ongoing ImmuneRACE study (first 160 participants) and from over 1,000 subjects provided by 6 global collaborators. Where available, HLA class I and class II types were taken from metadata supplied by the sample provider and were not determined by assay-based typing. The material from the prospective study consisted of cDNA or gDNA derived from T cells, B-cell-depleted T cells, or PBMCs. The dataset comprised deeply sampled blood TCRbeta repertoires from subjects exposed to, actively infected with, or recovered from COVID-19. A de-identified subject ID, COVID-19 status, age in years and sex were almost always included in the sample metadata. Broad study findings and their caveats: The quantity of clinical and demographic metadata differed by source and by participant and was supplied without curation.

The V and J ends are trimmed by 4 bases and 2 bases, leaving 16 bases between them. CDR1 and CDR2, looked up from the germline V gene, are SGHTA and FQGNSA. The CDR3 has 16 amino acids, counting the end cysteine and phenylalanine. Only the CDR3 DNA stays, 48 bases, in frame from base 1. Participants in the prospective study were aged roughly 18 to 100 years, lived in about two dozen United States geographic areas, and enrolled through a virtual design. To assign participants to cohorts, the prospective study relied on clinical history that participants themselves reported in a screening survey and a study questionnaire. Exposed participants were defined as having been in contact with someone with a PCR-confirmed or clinician-diagnosed COVID-19 case within 2 weeks of study entry. Mobile phlebotomists in the prospective study collected whole blood, serum and a nasopharyngeal or oropharyngeal swab from every participant. Prospective study participants could optionally give additional blood draws and questionnaires over an approximately 2-month period. Blood samples from the prospective study were shipped frozen or at room temperature prior to DNA extraction.

To note about this clone: Its target antigen remains unknown. No base quality information exists; no much larger clone differs at one position.

TCRbeta CDR3 regions were amplified from genomic DNA by means of the immunoSEQ Assay, a bias-controlled multiplex PCR. Regarding the original processing steps: Nucleated cell counts per sample were estimated from amplification of reference gene primers within the assay. To quantify the absolute abundance of each unique TCRbeta CDR3 rearrangement, sequence reads were collapsed and filtered. For each sample, productive Simpson clonality was calculated by taking the square root of Simpson's diversity index across productive rearrangements. Here the immuneACCESS table is served through TCRdb, limited to in-frame sequences with V and J called. Missing clones are a known gap in these copies; in checked studies unresolved V genes cover under half, and the rest lacks a known reason. The V and J calls and clone size come from that table; D and trimming were worked out from the DNA. Present in this sample are roughly 150,000 clones, roughly 88% of which were seen just once. The ten largest clones represent around 5.1% of the sample.

Sequenced: PBMCs or T cells enriched from blood (not recorded which). This receptor was identified in a man between 65 and 80 years old who had been exposed to COVID-19. This chain joins TRBV7-2 to TRBJ2-3; the D segment could be TRBD2, given 5 matching bases. For the CDR3, the sequence is CASSSGTGIFTDTQYF. The DNA reads TGTGCCAGCAGCTCGGGCACCGGGATATTCACAGATACGCAGTATTTT.